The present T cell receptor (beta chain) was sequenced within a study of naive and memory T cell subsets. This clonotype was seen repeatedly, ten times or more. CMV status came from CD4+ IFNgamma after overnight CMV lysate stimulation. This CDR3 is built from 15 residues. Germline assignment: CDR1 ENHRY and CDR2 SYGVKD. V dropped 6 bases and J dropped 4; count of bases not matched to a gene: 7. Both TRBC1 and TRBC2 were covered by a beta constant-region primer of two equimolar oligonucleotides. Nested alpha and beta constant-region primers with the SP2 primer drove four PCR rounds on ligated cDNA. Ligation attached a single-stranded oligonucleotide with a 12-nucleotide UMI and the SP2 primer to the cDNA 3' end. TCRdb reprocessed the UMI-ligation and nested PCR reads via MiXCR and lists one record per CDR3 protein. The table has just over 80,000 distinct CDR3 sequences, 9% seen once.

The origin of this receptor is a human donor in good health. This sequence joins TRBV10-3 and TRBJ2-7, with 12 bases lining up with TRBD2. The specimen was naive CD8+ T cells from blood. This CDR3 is CAIRLTSGSSYEQYF. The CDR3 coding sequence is TGTGCCATCAGACTGACTAGCGGGAGTTCATACGAGCAGTACTTC.